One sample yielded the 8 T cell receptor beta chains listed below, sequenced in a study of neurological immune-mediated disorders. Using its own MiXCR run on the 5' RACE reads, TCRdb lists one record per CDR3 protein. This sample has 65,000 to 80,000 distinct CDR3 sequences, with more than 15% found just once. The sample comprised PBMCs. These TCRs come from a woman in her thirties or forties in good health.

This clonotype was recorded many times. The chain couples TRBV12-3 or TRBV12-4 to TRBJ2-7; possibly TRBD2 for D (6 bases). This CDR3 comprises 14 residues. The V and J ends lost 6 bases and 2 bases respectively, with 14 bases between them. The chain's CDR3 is CASSPTSHPYEQYF. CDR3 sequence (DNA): TGTGCCAGCAGCCCGACTAGTCACCCCTACGAGCAGTACTTC.

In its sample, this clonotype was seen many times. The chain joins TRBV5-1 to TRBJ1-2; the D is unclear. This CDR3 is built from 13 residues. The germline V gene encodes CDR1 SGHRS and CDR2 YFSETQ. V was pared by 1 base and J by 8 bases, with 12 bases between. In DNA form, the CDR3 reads TGCGCCAGCAGCTTGACGGGCTTATCGGGCTACACCTTC. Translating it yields CASSLTGLSGYTF.

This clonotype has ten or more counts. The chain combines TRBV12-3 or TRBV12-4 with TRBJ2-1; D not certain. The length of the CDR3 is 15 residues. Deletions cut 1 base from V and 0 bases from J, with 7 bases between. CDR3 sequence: CASSLDRYSYNEQFF. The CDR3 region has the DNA TGTGCCAGCAGTTTAGACCGGTACTCCTACAATGAGCAGTTCTTC.

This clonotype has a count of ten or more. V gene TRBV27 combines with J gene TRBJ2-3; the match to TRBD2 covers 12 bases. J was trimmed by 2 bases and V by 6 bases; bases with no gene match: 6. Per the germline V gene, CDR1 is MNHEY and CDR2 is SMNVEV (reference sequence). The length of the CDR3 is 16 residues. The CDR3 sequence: CASSRLAGDYTDTQYF. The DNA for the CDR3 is TGTGCCAGCAGCCGACTAGCGGGGGACTACACAGATACGCAGTATTTT.

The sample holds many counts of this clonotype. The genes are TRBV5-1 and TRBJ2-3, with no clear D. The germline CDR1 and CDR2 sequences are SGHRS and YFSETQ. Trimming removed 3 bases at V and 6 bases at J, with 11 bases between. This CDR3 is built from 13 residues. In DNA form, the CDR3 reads TGCGCCAGCAGCTCGAACCTAGGGGATACGCAGTATTTT. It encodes CASSSNLGDTQYF.

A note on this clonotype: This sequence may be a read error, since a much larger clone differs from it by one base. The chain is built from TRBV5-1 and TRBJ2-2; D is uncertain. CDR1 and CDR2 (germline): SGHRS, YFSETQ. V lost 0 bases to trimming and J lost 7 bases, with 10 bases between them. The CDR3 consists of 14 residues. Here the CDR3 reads CASSLEPKDGELFF. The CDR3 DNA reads TGCGCCAGCAGCTTGGAGCCCAAAGACGGGGAGCTGTTTTTT.

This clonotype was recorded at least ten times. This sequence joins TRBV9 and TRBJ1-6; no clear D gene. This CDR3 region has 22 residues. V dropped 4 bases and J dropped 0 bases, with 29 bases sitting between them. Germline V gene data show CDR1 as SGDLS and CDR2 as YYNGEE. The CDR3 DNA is TGTGCCAGCAGCTCCCGGCCCTCGGGGTATGATGTGTCGGGCTCCTATAATTCACCCCTCCACTTT. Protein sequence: CASSSRPSGYDVSGSYNSPLHF.

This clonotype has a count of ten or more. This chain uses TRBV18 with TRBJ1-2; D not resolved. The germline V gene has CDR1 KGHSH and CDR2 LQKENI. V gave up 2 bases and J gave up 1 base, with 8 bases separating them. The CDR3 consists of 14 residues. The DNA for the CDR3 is TGTGCCAGCTCACCAACGGGCAGTAACTATGGCTACACCTTC. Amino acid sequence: CASSPTGSNYGYTF.